One sample yielded the 17 T cell receptor beta chains listed below, sequenced in a study of CD8 T cells in ankylosing spondylitis. General study results and limits: Blood of patients with ankylosing spondylitis appeared to be characterized by a TCR beta motif of several highly homologous variants.

TCRdb reprocessed the 5' RACE reads via MiXCR and lists one record per CDR3 protein. The data contain approximately 400,000 distinct CDR3 sequences, more than 15% of them singletons. Their target antigens are unknown. Material for sequencing was blood, either unsorted or a sorted T cell fraction (not recorded which). The source of these receptors is a male donor with ankylosing spondylitis.

V is TRBV19 and J is TRBJ2-1; 7 positions match TRBD2. The CDR3 has 13 amino acids. CDR1 is LNHDA, CDR2 SQIVND, per germline (reference sequence). The J segment lost 8 bases and the V segment lost 1 base, leaving 2 bases of the junction unmatched. CDR3 sequence: CASSIGTSYEQFF. The CDR3 region has the DNA TGTGCCAGTAGTATAGGGACTAGTTATGAGCAGTTCTTC.

The chain is built from TRBV11-3 and TRBJ1-1, with 9 bases fitting TRBD1. The junction had 4 bases not matched to a gene; V was cut back by 4 bases and J by 7 bases. Germline assignment: CDR1 SGHNT and CDR2 YENEEA. CDR3 length equals 13 residues. CDR3 residues: CASSWRQGDEAFF. CDR3 in DNA: TGTGCCAGCAGCTGGCGACAGGGGGATGAAGCTTTCTTT.

This chain uses TRBV3-1 with TRBJ1-6; TRBD1 aligns across 7 bases. The CDR3 sequence is 13 residues long. Germline CDR1 and CDR2: LGHDT and YNNKEL (reference sequence). The trim removed 2 bases at V and 12 bases at J, leaving 4 bases unmatched. This CDR3 is CASSQRTGKPLHF. CDR3 coding DNA: TGTGCCAGCAGCCAAAGGACAGGCAAACCCCTCCACTTT.

The chain joins TRBV4-1 to TRBJ1-5, with TRBD1 matching 8 bases. The germline V gene has CDR1 MGHRA and CDR2 YSYEKL. The CDR3 consists of 17 residues. The V gene end was trimmed by 2 bases and the J gene end by 2 bases; junction bases not matched to a gene: 8. Here the CDR3 DNA reads TGCGCCAGCAGCCAAACATCGACAGGGGCGGGCAATCAGCCCCAGCATTTT. Encoded protein: CASSQTSTGAGNQPQHF.

The chain has TRBV18 and TRBJ1-2; a possible D gene is TRBD1 (6 bases). This CDR3 contains 15 residues. Germline V gene sequence: CDR1 KGHSH, CDR2 LQKENI. V lost 3 bases, J lost 4 bases, and 15 bases lay in between. The chain's CDR3 is CASSPGGQGLYGYTF. The CDR3 nucleotides are TGTGCCAGCTCACCTGGGGGGCAGGGCCTCTATGGCTACACCTTC.

The CDR3 is CASSQVWQNTEAFF. The CDR3 nucleotides read TGCGCCAGCAGCCAGGTTTGGCAGAACACTGAAGCTTTCTTT. The V gene is TRBV4-1, the J gene TRBJ1-1, with unresolved D. The CDR3 runs 14 residues. Per the germline V gene, CDR1 is MGHRA and CDR2 is YSYEKL. V was pared by 3 bases and J by 1 base, with 9 bases between.

This clonotype has just a few counts. V is TRBV9 and J is TRBJ1-3, with D maybe TRBD1 (6 bases). Germline CDR1 is SGDLS and CDR2 is YYNGEE. The CDR3 totals 16 residues. With 4 bases removed from V and 3 bases from J, the gap between germline ends came to 17 bases. DNA of the CDR3: TGTGCCAGCAGCCTTACAAACAGGGAAAGTGGAAACACCATATATTTT. Its translation is CASSLTNRESGNTIYF.

The chain carries TRBV4-1 and TRBJ1-2; 7 bases are shared with TRBD1. After removal of 4 bases from V and 2 bases from J, the junction contained 7 bases not matched to a gene. The germline CDR1 and CDR2 sequences are MGHRA and YSYEKL. The CDR3 contains 15 residues. DNA for the CDR3: TGCGCCAGCAGCCGGCCCCGAGGGGGCAACTATGGCTACACCTTC. This codes for CASSRPRGGNYGYTF.

The rearrangement links TRBV20-1 to TRBJ2-7; TRBD2 might be the D (5 bases). Germline lookup yields CDR1 DFQATT and CDR2 SNEGSKA (reference sequence). Between the trimmed V and J ends, which lost 5 bases and 0 bases, there was a span of 14 bases. The CDR3 runs 14 residues. The CDR3, as DNA: TGCAGTGCTTGCGGACCGGGATACTCCTACGAGCAGTACTTC. Its translation: CSACGPGYSYEQYF.

The gene calls are TRBV20-1 and TRBJ1-5; no definite D call. Germline-derived CDR1 and CDR2 are DFQATT and SNEGSKA (reference sequence). This CDR3 comprises 13 residues. V was shortened by 0 bases and J by 7 bases, with 10 bases between the two germline ends. DNA of the CDR3: TGCAGTGCTAGAGAGAGCCCTGGCCAGCCCCAGCATTTT. It yields the protein CSARESPGQPQHF.

This sequence joins TRBV9 and TRBJ2-7; 8 bases fit TRBD2. Germline values: CDR1 SGDLS, CDR2 YYNGEE. Trimming cost V 2 bases and J 3 bases; bases outside gene matches: 10. The CDR3 spans 16 residues. The CDR3 reads CASSVDLAGEIYEQYF. CDR3 sequence (DNA): TGTGCCAGCAGCGTTGACCTAGCGGGCGAGATCTACGAGCAGTACTTC.

This clonotype was seen more than once but under ten times. J is TRBJ1-1 and V is TRBV20-1; weak D call: TRBD1 (6 bases). The CDR3 has 14 residues. The V end lost 6 bases, the J end lost 0 bases, and 14 bases lay between the germline ends. Germline assignment: CDR1 DFQATT and CDR2 SNEGSKA (reference sequence). CDR3 protein: CSALDRTMNTEAFF. CDR3 nucleotides: TGCAGTGCCCTAGACAGGACCATGAACACTGAAGCTTTCTTT.

The DNA for the CDR3 is TGTGCCAGCAGCATACGATCGGGACTAGGAGGCCTAGAGACCCAGTACTTC. It codes for CASSIRSGLGGLETQYF. The chain carries TRBV7-8 and TRBJ2-5; 8 bases fit TRBD2. The CDR3 has 17 residues. J was trimmed by 4 bases and V by 5 bases; bases with no gene match: 15. Germline assignment: CDR1 SGHVS and CDR2 FQNEAQ.

This clonotype has only a few counts. The chain recombines TRBV18 with TRBJ2-1; D may be TRBD2 (6 bases). Germline V gene lookup returns CDR1 KGHSH and CDR2 LQKENI. The germline V and J ends were trimmed by 0 bases and 7 bases, with 10 bases remaining between them. The CDR3 loop spans 14 amino acids. Here the CDR3 DNA reads TGTGCCAGCTCACCACCGGGACTGCCAAATGAGCAGTTCTTC. It specifies CASSPPGLPNEQFF.

This clonotype appeared a few times. The V gene is TRBV20-1, the J gene TRBJ2-1, with 8 positions matching TRBD1. This CDR3 is 16 amino acids long. Germline CDR1 DFQATT, CDR2 SNEGSKA (reference sequence). Germline trimming cut 1 base from V and 4 bases from J; bases unmatched to any gene: 9. In DNA, the CDR3 is TGCAGTGCTAGAGTCGCGACAGGGGTCGAATACAATGAGCAGTTCTTC. Translation: CSARVATGVEYNEQFF.

The chain uses TRBV20-1 and TRBJ2-5; D is uncertain. V was clipped by 6 bases and J by 2 bases, with 13 bases between them. The germline V gene has CDR1 DFQATT and CDR2 SNEGSKA (reference sequence). The CDR3 is 13 residues long. This CDR3 reads CSAEKDGQETQYF. The CDR3 region has the DNA TGCAGTGCCGAGAAGGACGGGCAAGAGACCCAGTACTTC.

This clonotype was detected a few times. This chain links TRBV29-1 with TRBJ2-3; unclear D gene. The ends were cut back, 4 bases at V and 2 bases at J, with 10 bases in the middle. The CDR3 contains 13 residues. Germline CDR1 is SQVTM and CDR2 is ANQGSEA. The CDR3 coding sequence is TGCAGCGTTGTCGCGGAAACCACAGATACGCAGTATTTT. Protein sequence: CSVVAETTDTQYF.